Described below is a single TCR beta chain sequence and its context. The CDR3 covers 13 residues. Trimming at V came to 4 bases and at J to 4 bases, leaving 3 bases not matched to a gene. Germline CDR1 is SGHKS and CDR2 is YYEKEE (reference sequence). Profiled with immunoSEQ multiplex PCR; TCRdb holds only in-frame clones, not every one. The sample holds some 700,000 clones, 88% seen once. The sample belongs to a study of shared T cell receptors in the human thymus. These data also featured in a second study, about human thymus T cells.

The specimen sequenced was thymocytes. The chain recombines TRBV5-5 with TRBJ2-7; 9 bases agree with TRBD1. The origin of this receptor is a boy in the first two years of life with a congenital heart defect. The CDR3: CASSRDRVYEQYF. CDR3 DNA sequence: TGTGCCAGCAGCCGGGACAGGGTGTACGAGCAGTACTTC. Together with reference TRBV5-5 and TRBJ2-7, the CDR3 gives the full variable domain: DAGVTQSPTHLIKTRGQQVTLRCSPISGHKSVSWYQQVLGQGPQFIFQYYEKEERGRGNFPDRFSARQFPNYSSELNVNALLLGDSALYLCASSRDRVYEQYFGPGTRLTVT.